This record covers a single T cell receptor (beta chain). Antigen: not known. This sample stems from a study of cytotoxic CD8 clonotypes in ibrutinib-treated CLL. Study as a whole: The subjects consisted of about a dozen relapsed/refractory and over 14 treatment-naive individuals, with some 17 IGHV unmutated. Investigators reported some 24 partial and 2 complete responses; after median 68 months, roughly 15 patients remained remitted and approximately twelve progressed. Whole-study findings and limits: The study found public clonotypes uncommon, contracting or stable on treatment.

Measured with immunoSEQ multiplex PCR; TCRdb has only the in-frame clones, and not every one. The sample lists 160,000 or so clones, more than 80% occurring once. The CDR3 totals 13 residues. Germline CDR1 SGHNT, CDR2 YENEEA. Trimming removed 1 base at V and 1 base at J, with 2 bases between. The sequence derives from a human donor with chronic lymphocytic leukemia. The chain joins TRBV11-3 to TRBJ1-5, with no clear D. This specimen was PBMCs, taken after 24 months of ibrutinib treatment. The DNA of the CDR3 is TGTGCCAGCAGCTTAGGAAGCAATCAGCCCCAGCATTTT. Residues: CASSLGSNQPQHF.